Shown below are 14 T cell receptor beta chains from a single sample sequenced in a study of blood T cell repertoires in COVID-19. The method was immunoSEQ multiplex PCR; TCRdb's version includes in-frame clones alone and lacks a portion of them. The sample carries about 26,000 clones, about 90% recorded once. Material for sequencing was peripheral blood. The source of these receptors is a human donor in a cohort sampled during active COVID-19.

The V call is TRBV27, the J call TRBJ2-1, with 10 bases fitting TRBD2. Germline values: CDR1 MNHEY, CDR2 SMNVEV (reference sequence). The CDR3 is made up of 14 amino acids. Unmatched junction bases numbered 6, after V lost 7 bases and J lost 6 bases. Here the CDR3 DNA reads TGTGCCAGCAACCCTGGACTAGCGGCCAATGAGCAGTTCTTC. Its protein is CASNPGLAANEQFF.

This clone was counted only a few times. V is TRBV3-1 (or the pseudogene TRBV3-2) and J is TRBJ2-3; tentatively, D is TRBD2 (6 bases). V shed 8 bases and J shed 0 bases, with 6 bases lying between them. The CDR3 extends over 12 amino acids. Germline values: CDR1 LGHDT, CDR2 YNNKEL (reference sequence). The CDR3 sequence is CASGTSTDTQYF. Here the CDR3 DNA reads TGTGCCAGCGGGACTAGCACAGATACGCAGTATTTT.

This sequence joins TRBV27 and TRBJ2-3; D call uncertain. The CDR3 covers 15 residues. The V gene lost 2 bases and the J gene lost 6 bases, with 15 bases spanning the gap. The germline V gene encodes CDR1 MNHEY and CDR2 SMNVEV (reference sequence). For the CDR3, the DNA is TGTGCCAGCAGTTTACTCTCGGGTTTATCGGATACGCAGTATTTT. It translates to CASSLLSGLSDTQYF.

The V gene is TRBV9, the J gene TRBJ2-5; 7 nucleotides line up with TRBD2. Germline V gene sequence: CDR1 SGDLS, CDR2 YYNGEE. With 0 bases clipped from V and 5 bases from J, the junction kept 4 bases outside the gene matches. The CDR3 is made up of 14 amino acids. CDR3 sequence (DNA): TGTGCCAGCAGCGTAGGACTAGCTGATGAGACCCAGTACTTC. Amino acids: CASSVGLADETQYF.

CDR3 region: CASSLMGLNYEQYF. The CDR3 nucleotides are TGTGCCAGCAGCTTAATGGGACTGAACTACGAGCAGTACTTC. The rearrangement uses TRBV7-9 and TRBJ2-7, with D possibly TRBD2 on 6 matching bases. V was shortened by 2 bases and J by 3 bases, with 11 bases between the two germline ends. Germline CDR1 SEHNR, CDR2 FQNEAQ (reference sequence). CDR3 length equals 14 residues.

This sequence joins TRBV28 and TRBJ2-7; TRBD1 agrees at 8 bases. The germline gives CDR1 MDHEN, CDR2 SYDVKM. V shed 8 bases and J 3 bases; nucleotides not matched to a gene: 6. This CDR3 spans 13 amino acids. The CDR3 DNA reads as TGTGCCAGCGCAACAGGACAGGGCTACGAGCAGTACTTC. Protein: CASATGQGYEQYF.

This clone was seen just once. One end of the junction does not line up with germline, which may come from a read error. J is TRBJ1-2 and V is TRBV20-1; D perhaps matches TRBD1 (5 bases). The germline V gene has CDR1 DFQATT and CDR2 SNEGSKA (reference sequence). The CDR3 runs 11 residues. The CDR3 spells CSAGDSYGYTF. CDR3 DNA sequence: TGCAGTGCTGGAGACAGCTATGGCTACACCTTC.

A word on this clone: One junction end does not reproduce the germline sequence, and a read error may be involved. The chain carries TRBV3-1 (or the pseudogene TRBV3-2) and TRBJ2-1; 9 nucleotides agree with TRBD2. Germline CDR1 is LGHDT and CDR2 is YNNKEL (reference sequence). This CDR3 region has 21 residues. The CDR3 loop is CASTQDFGDTRGGARYNEQVF. The CDR3 nucleotides read TGTGCCAGCACCCAAGACTTTGGGGATACTCGCGGGGGGGCAAGATACAATGAGCAGGTCTTC.

This rearrangement joins TRBV7-2 to TRBJ2-1, with D perhaps TRBD1 (7 bases). This CDR3 region has 17 residues. V gave up 6 bases and J gave up 4 bases, with 22 bases separating them. CDR1 and CDR2 from the germline V gene are SGHTA and FQGNSA. Here the CDR3 reads CASSPKGGGLIYNEQFF. CDR3 sequence (DNA): TGTGCCAGCAGTCCAAAAGGAGGGGGCCTGATATACAATGAGCAGTTCTTC.

The rearrangement links TRBV5-1 to TRBJ1-6, with D tentatively TRBD1 (6 bases). The V gene's germline CDR1 is SGHRS and CDR2 YFSETQ. The germline V and J ends were trimmed by 5 bases and 7 bases, with 19 bases remaining between them. This CDR3 region has 16 residues. CDR3 sequence: CASSFQGTGQNSPLHF. As DNA, the CDR3 is TGCGCCAGCAGTTTTCAGGGGACGGGTCAAAATTCACCCCTCCACTTT.

The table lists this clone with a count of one. The V call is TRBV6-5, the J call TRBJ2-1; 7 nucleotides line up with TRBD2. The CDR3 consists of 15 residues. The V gene end was trimmed by 8 bases and the J gene end by 6 bases; junction bases not matched to a gene: 13. Germline V lookup: CDR1 MNHEY, CDR2 SVGAGI. The CDR3 spells CASHPLGLVGNEQFF. The CDR3 nucleotides are TGTGCCAGCCACCCTCTAGGACTAGTTGGCAATGAGCAGTTCTTC.

As DNA, the CDR3 is TGTGCCAGTTCCGGATGGGGAGGGGATGAAAAACTGTTTTTT. Encoded protein: CASSGWGGDEKLFF. This chain joins TRBV19 and TRBJ1-4; weak D call: TRBD1 (5 bases). CDR1 LNHDA and CDR2 SQIVND come from the germline V gene (reference sequence). The CDR3 extends over 14 amino acids. V was trimmed by 8 bases and J by 6 bases, leaving 16 bases between them. Full variable domain (outside the CDR3, taken from reference TRBV19 and TRBJ1-4): DGGITQSPKYLFRKEGQNVTLSCEQNLNHDAMYWYRQDPGQGLRLIYYSQIVNDFQKGDIAEGYSVSREKKESFPLTVTSAQKNPTAFYLCASSGWGGDEKLFFGSGTQLSVL.

V and J are TRBV28 and TRBJ2-1, with 7 bases identical to TRBD1. The CDR3 has 15 amino acids. V lost 4 bases and J lost 6; bases outside the gene matches: 9. Germline CDR1 and CDR2: MDHEN and SYDVKM. The CDR3 region is CASSSGTDLSNEQFF. The CDR3, as DNA: TGTGCCAGCAGTTCCGGGACAGACCTTTCCAATGAGCAGTTCTTC.

V usage is TRBV2 and J usage is TRBJ1-6; D is perhaps TRBD1 (6 bases). Trimming took 7 bases from V and 9 from J, leaving 16 bases between them. Germline-derived CDR1 and CDR2 are SNHLY and FYNNEI. The CDR3 is made up of 14 amino acids. The CDR3 sequence: CASTLRGYGSPLHF. The CDR3 coding sequence is TGTGCCAGCACCCTAAGGGGGTACGGTTCACCCCTCCACTTT.